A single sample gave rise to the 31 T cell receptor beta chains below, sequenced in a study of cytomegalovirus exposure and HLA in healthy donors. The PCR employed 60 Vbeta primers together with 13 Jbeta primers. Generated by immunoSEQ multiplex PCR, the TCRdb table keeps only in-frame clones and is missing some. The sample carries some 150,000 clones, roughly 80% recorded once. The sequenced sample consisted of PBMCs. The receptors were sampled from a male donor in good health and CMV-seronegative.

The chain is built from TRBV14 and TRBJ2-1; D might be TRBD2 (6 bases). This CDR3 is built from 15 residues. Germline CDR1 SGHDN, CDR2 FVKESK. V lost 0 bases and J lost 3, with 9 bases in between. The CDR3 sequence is CASSQDGLIYNEQFF. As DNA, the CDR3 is TGTGCCAGCAGCCAAGATGGACTAATCTACAATGAGCAGTTCTTC.

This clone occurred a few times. The CDR3 here is CASSSGADISYEQYF. In DNA, the CDR3 is TGTGCCAGCAGCTCAGGGGCTGACATCTCCTACGAGCAGTACTTC. The chain couples TRBV7-2 to TRBJ2-7; possibly TRBD1 for D (6 bases). Germline V gene lookup returns CDR1 SGHTA and CDR2 FQGNSA. V lost 4 bases, J lost 0 bases, and 13 bases lay in between. The CDR3 sequence is 15 residues long. The full variable domain, its missing parts supplied by reference TRBV7-2 and TRBJ2-7, is GAGVSQSPSNKVTEKGKDVELRCDPISGHTALYWYRQSLGQGLEFLIYFQGNSAPDKSGLPSDRFSAERTGGSVSTLTIQRTQQEDSAVYLCASSSGADISYEQYFGPGTRLTVT.

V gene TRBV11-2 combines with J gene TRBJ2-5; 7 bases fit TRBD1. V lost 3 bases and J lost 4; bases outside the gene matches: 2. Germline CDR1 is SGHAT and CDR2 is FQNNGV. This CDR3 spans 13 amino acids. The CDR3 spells CASSLAGGETQYF. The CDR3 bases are TGTGCCAGCAGCTTGGCAGGGGGAGAGACCCAGTACTTC.

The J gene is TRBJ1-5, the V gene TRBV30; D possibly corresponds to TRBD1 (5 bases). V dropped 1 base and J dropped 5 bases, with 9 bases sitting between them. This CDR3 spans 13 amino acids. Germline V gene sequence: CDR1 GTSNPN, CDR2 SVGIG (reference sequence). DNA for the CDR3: TGTGCCTGGAGTGCGGCAGGGCATCAGCCCCAGCATTTT. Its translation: CAWSAAGHQPQHF.

Here the CDR3 reads CATSIAGGGYDEQFF. In nucleotides, the CDR3 is TGTGCCACATCCATAGCGGGAGGAGGGTATGATGAGCAGTTCTTC. The chain recombines TRBV19 with TRBJ2-1; 10 bases fit TRBD2. Germline V gene lookup returns CDR1 LNHDA and CDR2 SQIVND (reference sequence). V was pared by 10 bases and J by 8 bases, with 14 bases of the junction left unmatched. The CDR3 consists of 15 residues.

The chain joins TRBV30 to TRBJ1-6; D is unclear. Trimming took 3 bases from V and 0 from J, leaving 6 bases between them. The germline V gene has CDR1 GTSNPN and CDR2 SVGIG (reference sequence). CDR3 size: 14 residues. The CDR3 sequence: CAWSIVSYNSPLHF. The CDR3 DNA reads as TGTGCCTGGAGCATAGTCTCCTATAATTCACCCCTCCACTTT.

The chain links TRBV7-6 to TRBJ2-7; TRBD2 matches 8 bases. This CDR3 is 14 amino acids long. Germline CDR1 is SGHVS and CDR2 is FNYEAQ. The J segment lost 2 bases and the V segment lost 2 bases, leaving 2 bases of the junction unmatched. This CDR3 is CASSLTSGPYEQYF. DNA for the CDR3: TGTGCCAGCAGCTTAACTAGCGGCCCCTACGAGCAGTACTTC.

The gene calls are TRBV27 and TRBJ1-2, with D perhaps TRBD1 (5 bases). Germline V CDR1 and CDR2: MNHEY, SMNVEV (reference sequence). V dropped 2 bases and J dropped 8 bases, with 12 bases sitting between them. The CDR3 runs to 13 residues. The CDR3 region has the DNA TGTGCCAGCAGTTTAAACTGGGGGGAAGGCTACACCTTC. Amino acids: CASSLNWGEGYTF.

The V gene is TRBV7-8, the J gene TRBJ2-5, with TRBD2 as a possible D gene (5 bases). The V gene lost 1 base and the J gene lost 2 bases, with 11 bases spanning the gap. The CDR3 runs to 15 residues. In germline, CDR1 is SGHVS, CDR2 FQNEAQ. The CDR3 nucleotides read TGTGCCAGCAGCTTAGTAGGAGGCAGACAAGAGACCCAGTACTTC. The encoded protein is CASSLVGGRQETQYF.

The CDR3 protein is CAGGQTDRVNYGYTF. The CDR3 nucleotides read TGTGCCGGCGGCCAGACGGACAGGGTGAACTATGGCTACACCTTC. V gene TRBV30 combines with J gene TRBJ1-2; TRBD1 matches 8 bases. Germline V CDR1 and CDR2: GTSNPN, SVGIG (reference sequence). The CDR3 has 15 residues. V shed 8 bases, J shed 2 bases, and the junction held 13 bases outside the gene matches.

CDR3 protein: CASSFERGSTDTQYF. CDR3 coding DNA: TGTGCCAGCAGCTTTGAAAGGGGGAGCACAGATACGCAGTATTTT. This chain connects TRBV7-3 to TRBJ2-3, with a possible D match to TRBD1 (6 bases). This CDR3 is built from 15 residues. V was clipped by 3 bases and J by 0 bases, with 10 bases between them. CDR1 and CDR2 from the germline V gene are SGHTA and FQGTGA.

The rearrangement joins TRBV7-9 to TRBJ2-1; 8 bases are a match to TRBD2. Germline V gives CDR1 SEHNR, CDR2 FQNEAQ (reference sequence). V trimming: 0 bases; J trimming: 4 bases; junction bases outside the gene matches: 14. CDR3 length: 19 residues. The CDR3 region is CASSLAPAGVSKAYNEQFF. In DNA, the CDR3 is TGTGCCAGCAGCTTAGCACCAGCGGGGGTTTCTAAAGCGTACAATGAGCAGTTCTTC.

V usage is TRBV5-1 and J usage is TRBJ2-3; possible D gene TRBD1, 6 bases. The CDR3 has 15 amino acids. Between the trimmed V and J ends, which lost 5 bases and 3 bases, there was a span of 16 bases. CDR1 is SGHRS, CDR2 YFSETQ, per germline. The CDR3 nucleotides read TGCGCCAGCAGAACGGGTCGGCAGGGGACAGATACGCAGTATTTT. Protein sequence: CASRTGRQGTDTQYF.

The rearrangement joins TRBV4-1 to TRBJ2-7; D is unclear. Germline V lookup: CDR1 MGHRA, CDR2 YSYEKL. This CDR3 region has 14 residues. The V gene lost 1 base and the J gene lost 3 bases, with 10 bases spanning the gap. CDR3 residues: CASSQGIGDYEQYF. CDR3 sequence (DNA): TGCGCCAGCAGCCAAGGGATAGGAGACTACGAGCAGTACTTC.

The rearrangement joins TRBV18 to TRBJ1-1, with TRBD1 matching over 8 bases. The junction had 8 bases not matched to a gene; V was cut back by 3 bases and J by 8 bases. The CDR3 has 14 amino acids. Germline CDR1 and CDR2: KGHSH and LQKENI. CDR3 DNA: TGTGCCAGCTCACCTTCGACAGGGGCCGGGGAAGCTTTCTTT. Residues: CASSPSTGAGEAFF.

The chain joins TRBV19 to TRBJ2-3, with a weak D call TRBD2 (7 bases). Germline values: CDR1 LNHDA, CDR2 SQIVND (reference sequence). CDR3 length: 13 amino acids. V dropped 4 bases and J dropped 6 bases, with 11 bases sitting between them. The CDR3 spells CASSRGGLDTQYF. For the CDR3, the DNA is TGTGCCAGTAGTAGGGGGGGCTTGGATACGCAGTATTTT.

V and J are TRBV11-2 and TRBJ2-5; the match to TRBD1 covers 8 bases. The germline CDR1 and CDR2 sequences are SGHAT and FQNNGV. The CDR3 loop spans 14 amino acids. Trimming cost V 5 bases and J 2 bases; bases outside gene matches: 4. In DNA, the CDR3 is TGTGCCAGCAGCGGACGGACAGGGCAAGAGACCCAGTACTTC. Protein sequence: CASSGRTGQETQYF.

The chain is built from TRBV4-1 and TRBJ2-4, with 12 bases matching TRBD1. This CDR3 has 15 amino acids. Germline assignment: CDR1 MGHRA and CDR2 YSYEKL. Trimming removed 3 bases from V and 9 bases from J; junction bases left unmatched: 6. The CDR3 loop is CASSQPGQGAIIQYF. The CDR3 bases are TGCGCCAGCAGCCAGCCGGGACAGGGGGCGATCATTCAGTACTTC.

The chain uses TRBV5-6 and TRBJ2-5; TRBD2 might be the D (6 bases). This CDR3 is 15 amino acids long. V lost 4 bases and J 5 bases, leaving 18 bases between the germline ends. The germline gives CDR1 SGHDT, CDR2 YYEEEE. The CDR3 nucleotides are TGTGCCAGCAGCCTGACCCGGCTAGCGCTGGAGACCCAGTACTTC. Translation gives CASSLTRLALETQYF.

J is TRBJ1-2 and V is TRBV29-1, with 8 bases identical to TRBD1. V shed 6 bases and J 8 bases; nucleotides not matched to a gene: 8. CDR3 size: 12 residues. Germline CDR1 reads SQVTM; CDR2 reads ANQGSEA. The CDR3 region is CSVAGQGFGYTF. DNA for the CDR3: TGCAGCGTCGCAGGACAGGGATTCGGCTACACCTTC.

In nucleotides, the CDR3 is TGTGCCAGCAGTGAAATAGGGGTAAATCAGCCCCAGCATTTT. It codes for CASSEIGVNQPQHF. The rearrangement uses TRBV6-1 and TRBJ1-5, with D possibly TRBD1 on 5 matching bases. The V and J ends lost 2 bases and 4 bases respectively, with 9 bases between them. Per germline, CDR1 MNHNS and CDR2 SASEGT. CDR3 length: 14 residues.

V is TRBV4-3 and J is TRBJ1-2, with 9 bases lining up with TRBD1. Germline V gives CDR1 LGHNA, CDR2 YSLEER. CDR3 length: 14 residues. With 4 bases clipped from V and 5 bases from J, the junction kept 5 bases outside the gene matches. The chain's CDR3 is CASSPRQGDYGYTF. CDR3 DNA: TGCGCCAGCAGCCCTCGACAGGGGGATTATGGCTACACCTTC.

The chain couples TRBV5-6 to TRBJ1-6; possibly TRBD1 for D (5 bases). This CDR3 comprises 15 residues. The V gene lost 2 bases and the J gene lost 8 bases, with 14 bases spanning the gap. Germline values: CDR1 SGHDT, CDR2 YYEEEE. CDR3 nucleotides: TGTGCCAGCAGCTTAGTTATGGGGCAGGATTCACCCCTCCACTTT. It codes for CASSLVMGQDSPLHF.

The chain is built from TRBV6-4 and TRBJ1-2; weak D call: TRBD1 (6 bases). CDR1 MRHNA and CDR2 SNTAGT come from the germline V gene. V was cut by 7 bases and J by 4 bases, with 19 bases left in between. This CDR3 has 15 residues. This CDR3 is CASNNRAMGIYGYTF. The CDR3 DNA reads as TGTGCCAGCAACAACAGGGCCATGGGGATCTATGGCTACACCTTC.

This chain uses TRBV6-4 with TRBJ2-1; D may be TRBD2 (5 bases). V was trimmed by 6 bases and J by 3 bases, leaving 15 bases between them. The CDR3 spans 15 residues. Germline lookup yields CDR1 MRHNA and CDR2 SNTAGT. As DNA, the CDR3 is TGTGCCAGCAGCCCCGACCCGGGATTCTACAATGAGCAGTTCTTC. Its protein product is CASSPDPGFYNEQFF.

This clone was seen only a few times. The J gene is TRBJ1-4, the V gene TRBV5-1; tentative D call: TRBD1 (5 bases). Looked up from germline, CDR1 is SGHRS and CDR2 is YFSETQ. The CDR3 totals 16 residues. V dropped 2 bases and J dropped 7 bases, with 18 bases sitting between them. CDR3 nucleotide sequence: TGCGCCAGCAGCTTCATGTGGGGAGGGGTTGGTGAAAAACTGTTTTTT. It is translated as CASSFMWGGVGEKLFF.

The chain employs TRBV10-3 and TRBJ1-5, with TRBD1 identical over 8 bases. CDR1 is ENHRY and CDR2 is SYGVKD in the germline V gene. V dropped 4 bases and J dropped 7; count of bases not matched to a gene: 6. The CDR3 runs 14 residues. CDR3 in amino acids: CAISVVQGAQPQHF. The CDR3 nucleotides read TGTGCCATCAGTGTAGTCCAGGGGGCGCAGCCCCAGCATTTT.

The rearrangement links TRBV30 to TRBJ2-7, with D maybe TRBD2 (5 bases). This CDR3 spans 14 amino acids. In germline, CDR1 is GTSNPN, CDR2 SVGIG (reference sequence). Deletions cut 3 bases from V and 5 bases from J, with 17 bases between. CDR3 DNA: TGTGCCTGGAGCCTCACTAGAATACTCCACGAGCAGTACTTC. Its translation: CAWSLTRILHEQYF.

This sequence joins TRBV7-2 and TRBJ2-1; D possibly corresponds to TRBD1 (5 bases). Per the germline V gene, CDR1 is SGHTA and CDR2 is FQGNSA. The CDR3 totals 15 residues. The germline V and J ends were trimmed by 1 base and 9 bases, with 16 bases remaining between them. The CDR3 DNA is TGTGCCAGCAGCTTAGTTTCCAGGGCTGACGCTGAGCAGTTCTTC. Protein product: CASSLVSRADAEQFF.

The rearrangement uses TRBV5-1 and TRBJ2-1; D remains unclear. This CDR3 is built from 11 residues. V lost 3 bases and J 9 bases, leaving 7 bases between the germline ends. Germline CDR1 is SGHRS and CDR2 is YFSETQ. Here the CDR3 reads CASSYSLEQFF. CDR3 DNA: TGCGCCAGCAGCTACTCGCTTGAGCAGTTCTTC.

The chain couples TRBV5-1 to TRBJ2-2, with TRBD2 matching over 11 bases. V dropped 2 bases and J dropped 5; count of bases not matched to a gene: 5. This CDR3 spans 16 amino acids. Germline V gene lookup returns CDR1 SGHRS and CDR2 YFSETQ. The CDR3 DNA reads TGCGCCAGCAGCTTATCCGGGACTAGCGGTACCGGGGAGCTGTTTTTT. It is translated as CASSLSGTSGTGELFF.